This TCR beta chain was sequenced during a study of blood T cell repertoires in COVID-19. Study context: Sources were T cells, B-cell-depleted T cells, or PBMCs; the material itself was cDNA or gDNA.

The method was immunoSEQ multiplex PCR; TCRdb's version includes in-frame clones alone and lacks a portion of them. The profile covers fewer than 80,000 clones, with 90% appearing a single time and 2.5% taken by the ten largest. CDR3 length: 15 amino acids. The trim removed 2 bases at V and 5 bases at J, leaving 6 bases unmatched. Germline CDR1 and CDR2: PRHDT and FYEKMQ (reference sequence). This chain connects TRBV13 to TRBJ2-5; 9 nucleotides agree with TRBD2. The sample was peripheral blood. This TCR came from a human donor in a cohort sampled during active COVID-19. The CDR3 sequence is CASSLRSGGRETQYF. The CDR3 coding sequence is TGTGCCAGCAGCTTACGTAGCGGGGGACGGGAGACCCAGTACTTC.